The present entry profiles one TCR beta chain with its context. Its antigen is currently unknown. This sample stems from a study of cytomegalovirus exposure and HLA in healthy donors. Study context: Across around 400 genotyped donors, roughly 80% landed in the Caucasian-associated ancestry cluster.

Use of 60 Vbeta and 13 Jbeta primers characterized the PCR. Profiling relied on immunoSEQ multiplex PCR, and the TCRdb table lists in-frame clones only, not all of them. The top ten clones hold 9.3% of a sample with 150,000 or so clones, 70% to 90% of them seen once. The CDR3 is 12 residues long. With 3 bases removed from V and 8 bases from J, the gap between germline ends came to 8 bases. Germline V lookup: CDR1 SGHRS, CDR2 YFSETQ. Study observations and caveats: Analysis was performed later, and it showed HLA-associated TCR beta chains to be more clonally expanded than equally common others. Looking again later, the authors saw that most CMV-associated TCR beta chains seemed HLA-restricted.

The sequenced material came from PBMCs. The TCR comes from a man younger than 35 in good health and CMV-seropositive. This sequence joins TRBV5-1 and TRBJ2-2; D possibly corresponds to TRBD2 (5 bases). The CDR3 sequence: CASSSLGGELFF. CDR3 in DNA: TGCGCCAGCAGCTCACTAGGGGGGGAGCTGTTTTTT.